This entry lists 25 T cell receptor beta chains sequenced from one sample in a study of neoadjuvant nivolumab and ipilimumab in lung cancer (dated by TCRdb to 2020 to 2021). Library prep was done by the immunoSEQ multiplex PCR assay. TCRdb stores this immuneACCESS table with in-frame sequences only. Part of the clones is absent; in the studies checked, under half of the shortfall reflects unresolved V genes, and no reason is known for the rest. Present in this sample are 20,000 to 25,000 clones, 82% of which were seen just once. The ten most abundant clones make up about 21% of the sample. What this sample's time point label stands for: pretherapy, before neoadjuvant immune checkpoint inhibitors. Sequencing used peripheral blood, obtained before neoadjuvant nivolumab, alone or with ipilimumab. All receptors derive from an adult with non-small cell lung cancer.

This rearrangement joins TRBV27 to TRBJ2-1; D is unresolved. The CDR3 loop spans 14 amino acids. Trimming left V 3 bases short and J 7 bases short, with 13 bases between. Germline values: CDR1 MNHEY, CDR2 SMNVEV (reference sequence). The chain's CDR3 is CASSLKPRRNEQFF. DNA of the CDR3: TGTGCCAGCAGTTTGAAACCCAGAAGGAATGAGCAGTTCTTC.

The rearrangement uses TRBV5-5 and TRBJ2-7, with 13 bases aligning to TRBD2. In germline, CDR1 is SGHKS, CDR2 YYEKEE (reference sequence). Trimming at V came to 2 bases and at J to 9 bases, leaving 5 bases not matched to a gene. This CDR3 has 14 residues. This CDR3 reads CASSLGGLAGAQYF. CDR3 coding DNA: TGTGCCAGCAGCTTAGGCGGACTAGCGGGAGCGCAGTACTTC.

The DNA of the CDR3 is TGTGCCAGCAGCCCGCTTAGTGACAGGGGGACCGGGGAGCTGTTTTTT. Translating gives CASSPLSDRGTGELFF. The chain has TRBV11-2 and TRBJ2-2; 9 bases fit TRBD1. The CDR3 has 16 residues. V gave up 5 bases and J gave up 5 bases; unmatched junction bases: 9. CDR1 is SGHAT, CDR2 FQNNGV, per germline.

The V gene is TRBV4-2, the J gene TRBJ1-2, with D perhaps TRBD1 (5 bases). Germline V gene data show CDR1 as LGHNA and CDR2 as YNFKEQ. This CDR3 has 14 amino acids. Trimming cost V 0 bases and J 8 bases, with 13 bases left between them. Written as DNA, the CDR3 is TGTGCCAGCAGCCAAGATCTCGGGGGACTCGGCTACACCTTC. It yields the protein CASSQDLGGLGYTF.

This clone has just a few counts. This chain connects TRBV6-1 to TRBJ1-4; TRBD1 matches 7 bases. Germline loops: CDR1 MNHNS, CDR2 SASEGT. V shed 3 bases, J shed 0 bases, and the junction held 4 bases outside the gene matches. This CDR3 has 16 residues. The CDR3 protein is CASSEWTGATNEKLFF. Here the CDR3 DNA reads TGTGCCAGCAGTGAGTGGACAGGCGCAACTAATGAAAAACTGTTTTTT.

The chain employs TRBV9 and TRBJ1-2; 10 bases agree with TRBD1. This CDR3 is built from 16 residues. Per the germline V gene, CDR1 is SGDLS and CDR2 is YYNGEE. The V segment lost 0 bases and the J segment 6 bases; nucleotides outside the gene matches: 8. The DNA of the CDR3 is TGTGCCAGCAGCGTAGCCGCGGGGGACAGGGGTAATGGCTACACCTTC. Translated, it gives CASSVAAGDRGNGYTF.

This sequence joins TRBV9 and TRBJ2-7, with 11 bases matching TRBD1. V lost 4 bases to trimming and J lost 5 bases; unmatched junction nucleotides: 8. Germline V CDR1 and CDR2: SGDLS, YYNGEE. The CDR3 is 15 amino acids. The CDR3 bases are TGTGCCAGCAGCCCCTCCGGGACAGGGGGGCACGAGCAGTACTTC. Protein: CASSPSGTGGHEQYF.

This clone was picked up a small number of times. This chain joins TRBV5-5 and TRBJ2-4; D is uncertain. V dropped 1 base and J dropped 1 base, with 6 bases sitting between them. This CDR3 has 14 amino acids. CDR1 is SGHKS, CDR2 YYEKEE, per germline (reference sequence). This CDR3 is CASSLRLAKNIQYF. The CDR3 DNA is TGTGCCAGCAGCTTGCGCTTGGCCAAAAACATTCAGTACTTC.

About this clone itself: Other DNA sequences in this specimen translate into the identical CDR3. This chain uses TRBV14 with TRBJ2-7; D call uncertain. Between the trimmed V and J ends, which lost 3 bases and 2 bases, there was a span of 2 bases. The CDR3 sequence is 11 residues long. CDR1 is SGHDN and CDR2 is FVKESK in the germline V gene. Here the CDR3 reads CASSHAYEQYF. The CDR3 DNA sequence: TGTGCCAGCAGCCACGCCTACGAGCAGTACTTC.

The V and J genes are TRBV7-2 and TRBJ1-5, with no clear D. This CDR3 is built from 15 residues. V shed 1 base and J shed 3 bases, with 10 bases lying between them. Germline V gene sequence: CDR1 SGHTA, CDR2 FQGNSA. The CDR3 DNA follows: TGTGCCAGCAGCTTAGGGTACCAGCACAATCAGCCCCAGCATTTT. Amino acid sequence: CASSLGYQHNQPQHF.

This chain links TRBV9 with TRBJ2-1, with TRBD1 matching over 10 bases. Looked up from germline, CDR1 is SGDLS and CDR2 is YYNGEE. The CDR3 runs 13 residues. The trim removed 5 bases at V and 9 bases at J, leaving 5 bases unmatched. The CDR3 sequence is CASRSTGGGEQFF. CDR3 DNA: TGTGCCAGCAGGTCGACAGGGGGCGGTGAGCAGTTCTTC.

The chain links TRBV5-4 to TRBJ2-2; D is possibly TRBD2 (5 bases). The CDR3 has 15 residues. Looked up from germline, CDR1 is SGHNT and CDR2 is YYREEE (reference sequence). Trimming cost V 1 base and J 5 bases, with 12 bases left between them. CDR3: CASSLMSSGTGELFF. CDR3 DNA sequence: TGTGCCAGCAGCTTGATGTCCTCGGGGACCGGGGAGCTGTTTTTT.

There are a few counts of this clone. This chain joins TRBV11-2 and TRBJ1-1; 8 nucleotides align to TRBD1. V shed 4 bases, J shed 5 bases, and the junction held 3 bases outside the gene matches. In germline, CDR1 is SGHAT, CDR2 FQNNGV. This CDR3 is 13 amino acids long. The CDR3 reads CASSWTGKTEAFF. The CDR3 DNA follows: TGTGCCAGCAGCTGGACAGGGAAAACTGAAGCTTTCTTT.

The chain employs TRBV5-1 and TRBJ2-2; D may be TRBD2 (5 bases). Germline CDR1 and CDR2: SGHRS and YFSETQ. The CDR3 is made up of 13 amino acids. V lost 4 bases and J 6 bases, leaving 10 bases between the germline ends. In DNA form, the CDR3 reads TGCGCCAGCAGCCGGGATGGGTCCGGGGAGCTGTTTTTT. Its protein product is CASSRDGSGELFF. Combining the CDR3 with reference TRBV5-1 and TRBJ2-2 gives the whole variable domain KAGVTQTPRYLIKTRGQQVTLSCSPISGHRSVSWYQQTPGQGLQFLFEYFSETQRNKGNFPGRFSGRQFSNSRSEMNVSTLELGDSALYLCASSRDGSGELFFGEGSRLTVL.

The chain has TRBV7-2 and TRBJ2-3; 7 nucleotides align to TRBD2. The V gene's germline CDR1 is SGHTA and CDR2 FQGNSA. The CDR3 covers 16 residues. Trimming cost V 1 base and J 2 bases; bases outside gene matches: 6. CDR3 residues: CASSLGGGSNTDTQYF. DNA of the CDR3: TGTGCCAGCAGCTTAGGGGGCGGGAGTAACACAGATACGCAGTATTTT.

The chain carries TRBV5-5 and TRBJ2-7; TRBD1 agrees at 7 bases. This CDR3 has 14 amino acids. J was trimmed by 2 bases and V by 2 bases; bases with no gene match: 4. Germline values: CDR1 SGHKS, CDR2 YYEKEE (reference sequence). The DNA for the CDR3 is TGTGCCAGCAGCTTAGTACAGGGGACCTACGAGCAGTACTTC. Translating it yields CASSLVQGTYEQYF.

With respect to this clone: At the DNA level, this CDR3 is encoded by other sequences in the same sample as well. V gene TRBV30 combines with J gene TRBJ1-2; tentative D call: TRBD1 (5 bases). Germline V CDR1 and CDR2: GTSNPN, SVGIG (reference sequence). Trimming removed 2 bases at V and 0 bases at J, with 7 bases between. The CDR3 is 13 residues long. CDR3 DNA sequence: TGTGCCTGGAGTCGGGGGGCTAACTATGGCTACACCTTC. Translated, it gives CAWSRGANYGYTF.

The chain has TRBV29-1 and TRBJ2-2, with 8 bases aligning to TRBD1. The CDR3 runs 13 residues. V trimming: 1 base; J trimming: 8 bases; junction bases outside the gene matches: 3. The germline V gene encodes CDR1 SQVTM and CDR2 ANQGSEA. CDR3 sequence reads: CSVEVDREGELFF. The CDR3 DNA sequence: TGCAGCGTTGAAGTGGACAGGGAAGGGGAGCTGTTTTTT.

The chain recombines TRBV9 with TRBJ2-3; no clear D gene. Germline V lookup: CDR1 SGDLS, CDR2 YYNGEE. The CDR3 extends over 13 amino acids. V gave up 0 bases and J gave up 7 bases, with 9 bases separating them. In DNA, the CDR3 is TGTGCCAGCAGCGTAGCTGAGTGGAATACGCAGTATTTT. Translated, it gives CASSVAEWNTQYF.

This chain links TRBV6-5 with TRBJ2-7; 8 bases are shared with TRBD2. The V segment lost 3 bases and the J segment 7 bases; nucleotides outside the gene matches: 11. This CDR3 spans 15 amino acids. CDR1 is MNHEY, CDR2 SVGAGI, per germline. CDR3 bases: TGTGCCAGCAGTTATATTCATAGCGGGACGGGTGAGCAGTACTTC. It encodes CASSYIHSGTGEQYF.

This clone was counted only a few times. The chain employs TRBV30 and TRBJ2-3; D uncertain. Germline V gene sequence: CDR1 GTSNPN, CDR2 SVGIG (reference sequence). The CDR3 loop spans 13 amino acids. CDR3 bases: TGTGTCGCCCTGCTGCGGAGCACAGATACGCAGTATTTT. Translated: CVALLRSTDTQYF.

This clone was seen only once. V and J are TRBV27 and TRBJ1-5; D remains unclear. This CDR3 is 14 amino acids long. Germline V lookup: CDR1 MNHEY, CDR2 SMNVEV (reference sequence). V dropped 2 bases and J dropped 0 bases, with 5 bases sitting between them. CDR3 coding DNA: TGTGCCAGCAGTTTAGCCGGTAGCAATCAGCCCCAGCATTTT. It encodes CASSLAGSNQPQHF.

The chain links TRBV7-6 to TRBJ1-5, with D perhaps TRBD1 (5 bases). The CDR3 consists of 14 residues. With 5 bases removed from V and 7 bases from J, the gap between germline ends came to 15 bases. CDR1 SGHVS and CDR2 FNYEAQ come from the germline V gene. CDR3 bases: TGTGCCAGCAGCCCAAGGGCGAGGGGCCAGCCCCAGCATTTT. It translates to CASSPRARGQPQHF.

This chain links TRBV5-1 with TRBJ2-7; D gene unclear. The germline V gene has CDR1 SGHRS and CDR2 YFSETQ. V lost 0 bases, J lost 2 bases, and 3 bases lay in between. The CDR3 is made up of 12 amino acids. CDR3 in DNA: TGCGCCAGCAGCTTGGGAACCTACGAGCAGTACTTC. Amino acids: CASSLGTYEQYF.

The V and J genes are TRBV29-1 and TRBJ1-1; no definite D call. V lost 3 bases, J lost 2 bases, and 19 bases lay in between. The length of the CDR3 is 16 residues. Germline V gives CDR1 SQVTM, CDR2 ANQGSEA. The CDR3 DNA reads TGCAGCGTTGATGGCCCCTCGGGTAGGGAAAACACTGAAGCTTTCTTT. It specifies CSVDGPSGRENTEAFF.